This T cell receptor (beta chain) came from a study of brain T cells in children with intractable seizures. Clones were read by immunoSEQ multiplex PCR, and TCRdb kept only the in-frame ones, dropping some. The table includes about 76,000 clones, about 93% detected once. Germline V gene lookup returns CDR1 SGHRS and CDR2 YFSETQ. The CDR3 is 11 amino acids. Trimming removed 0 bases at V and 4 bases at J, with 2 bases between. Surgery cases with the highest brain T cell transcript signatures were chosen for sequencing. This rearrangement joins TRBV5-1 to TRBJ2-7; D gene unclear. Material: peripheral blood, obtained at surgery. This sequence originates from a boy under two years old with tuberous sclerosis and intractable seizures. Written as DNA, the CDR3 is TGCGCCAGCAGCTTGGATTACGAGCAGTACTTC. Amino acids: CASSLDYEQYF.